Listed below are T cell receptor beta chains from one sample, sequenced in a study of blood T cells in healthy people across ages. TCRdb called the 5' RACE reads again in MiXCR, with one record for every CDR3 protein. The repertoire consists of roughly 930,000 distinct CDR3 sequences, with around 46% occurring once and the leading ten covering around an eighth. Sequences were obtained from blood. These receptors originate from a man in his thirties or forties in good health. CDR3s include the opening cysteine and the closing phenylalanine or tryptophan. The D gene is left open where the match is weak. Clone size is stated in some rows and not others, as once, few, many or a class when expanded.

.	TRBD1	TRBJ1-1	TRBV5-8	CASSNTQLQGAGAFF	TGTGCCAGCAGTAACACCCAATTACAGGGGGCTGGAGCTTTCTTT
.	.	TRBJ2-3	TRBV4-1	CVSSQGTDTQYF	TGCGTCAGCAGCCAAGGGACAGATACGCAGTATTTT
.	TRBD2	TRBJ2-1	TRBV27	CASRSPGTSSNEQFF	TGTGCCAGCAGAAGTCCCGGGACTAGTAGCAATGAGCAGTTCTTC
few	TRBD1	TRBJ2-2	TRBV27	CASSTGVRGELFF	TGTGCCAGCAGTACAGGGGTCCGCGGGGAGCTGTTTTTT
many	.	TRBJ2-1	TRBV7-2	CASSGNNEQFF	TGTGCCAGCAGCGGCAATAATGAGCAGTTCTTC
.	TRBD1	TRBJ2-5	TRBV6-2/TRBV6-3	CASSSLKMDRGVTQYF	TGTGCCAGCAGTTCCCTGAAAATGGACAGGGGGGTGACCCAGTACTTC
few	.	TRBJ2-5	TRBV12-3/TRBV12-4	CASSLRKETQYF	TGTGCCAGCAGTTTAAGAAAAGAGACCCAGTACTTC
.	.	TRBJ2-1	TRBV5-6	CASSRTDTYNEQFF	TGTGCCAGCAGTCGGACGGATACCTACAATGAGCAGTTCTTC
once	.	TRBJ1-6	TRBV14	CASSQEGGQDLHF	TGTGCCAGCAGCCAAGAAGGAGGGCAAGACCTCCACTTT
few	.	TRBJ1-5	TRBV6-5	CASSYLRGSNQPQHF	TGTGCCAGCAGTTACCTCCGGGGGAGCAATCAGCCCCAGCATTTT
.	TRBD1	TRBJ1-2	TRBV3-1	CASSPAGQSWGYTF	TGTGCCAGCAGCCCGGCGGGACAGAGTTGGGGCTACACCTTC
.	.	TRBJ2-3	TRBV20-1	CSARNSGTDTQYF	TGCAGTGCTAGGAATAGCGGCACAGATACGCAGTATTTT
.	.	TRBJ2-5	TRBV20-1	CSAANYNEQYF	TGCAGTGCGGCTAACTACAATGAGCAGTACTTC
many	TRBD1	TRBJ2-3	TRBV6-5	CASSRQGDTQYF	TGTGCCAGCAGTCGACAGGGAGATACGCAGTATTTT
.	.	TRBJ1-1	TRBV6-5	CASTGRRGTLNTEAFF	TGTGCCAGCACCGGCAGGCGGGGGACCTTGAACACTGAAGCTTTCTTT
few	.	TRBJ2-7	TRBV29-1	CSVGTHEQYF	TGCAGCGTTGGAACCCACGAGCAGTACTTC
.	.	TRBJ2-1	TRBV4-1	CASSQDHQESYEQFF	TGCGCCAGCAGCCAAGATCACCAGGAGTCCTACGAGCAGTTCTTC
.	.	TRBJ2-7	TRBV6-6	CASSYAQGYSYEQYF	TGTGCCAGCAGTTACGCCCAAGGGTACTCCTACGAGCAGTACTTC
.	.	TRBJ2-7	TRBV5-1	CASSLYSGRGSYEQYF	TGCGCCAGCAGCTTGTATTCTGGGCGGGGCTCCTACGAGCAGTACTTC
.	.	TRBJ2-1	TRBV28	CASSVPYSEQFF	TGTGCCAGCAGTGTCCCCTACAGTGAGCAGTTCTTC
.	TRBD1	TRBJ1-1	TRBV20-1	CSASPTGVSGTEAFF	TGCAGTGCTAGCCCAACAGGGGTCTCGGGCACTGAAGCTTTCTTT
.	.	TRBJ2-5	TRBV5-1	CASSVLSGETQYF	TGCGCCAGCAGCGTCTTGAGTGGGGAGACCCAGTACTTC
.	.	TRBJ1-2	TRBV6-5	CASSRALLSYGYTF	TGTGCCAGCAGTCGAGCCCTCCTCAGCTATGGCTACACCTTC
.	.	TRBJ1-2	TRBV20-1	CSAPRNYGYTF	TGCAGTGCCCCACGAAACTATGGCTACACCTTC
.	.	TRBJ2-4	TRBV12-3/TRBV12-4	CASRAEGDIQYF	TGTGCCAGCAGGGCAGAGGGGGACATTCAGTACTTC
few	.	TRBJ2-1	TRBV4-1	CASSLGLTYNEQFF	TGCGCCAGCAGCTTGGGACTCACCTACAATGAGCAGTTCTTC
.	TRBD1	TRBJ2-3	TRBV10-3	CAISERQGPGIGFGTDTQYF	TGTGCCATCAGTGAGAGACAGGGACCAGGTATCGGATTCGGCACAGATACGCAGTATTTT
few	.	TRBJ1-2	TRBV6-2/TRBV6-3	CAIGELLAYGYTF	TGTGCCATAGGAGAGCTACTCGCCTATGGCTACACCTTC
.	.	TRBJ2-7	TRBV12-3/TRBV12-4	CASSLMGVRAYEQYF	TGTGCCAGCAGTTTAATGGGAGTCAGGGCTTACGAGCAGTACTTC
.	.	TRBJ1-2	TRBV20-1	CSASAGPKVGGYTF	TGCAGTGCTAGTGCCGGACCGAAGGTCGGTGGCTACACCTTC
few	.	TRBJ2-5	TRBV28	CAPGATNQETQYF	TGTGCCCCGGGGGCAACTAACCAAGAGACCCAGTACTTC
many	TRBD2	TRBJ2-1	TRBV20-1	CSALRGASGGNEQFF	TGCAGTGCCCTCCGAGGGGCTAGCGGAGGTAATGAGCAGTTCTTC
few	TRBD1	TRBJ2-7	TRBV12-3/TRBV12-4	CASSRRDRGYEQYF	TGTGCCAGCAGTCGACGGGACAGGGGCTACGAGCAGTACTTC
.	.	TRBJ1-5	TRBV12-3/TRBV12-4	CASSPVEGHQPQHF	TGTGCCAGCAGTCCCGTAGAAGGGCACCAGCCCCAGCATTTT
.	TRBD1	TRBJ1-1	TRBV10-3	CAAVGQGPSEAFF	TGTGCCGCCGTGGGACAGGGGCCCTCCGAAGCTTTCTTT
.	TRBD1	TRBJ1-2	TRBV19	CASSIWTGRPSSYGYTF	TGTGCCAGTAGTATCTGGACAGGGCGCCCGTCAAGCTATGGCTACACCTTC
few	.	TRBJ2-7	TRBV20-1	CSARDLGGETYEQYF	TGCAGTGCTAGAGATCTGGGGGGAGAGACCTACGAGCAGTACTTC
.	TRBD1	TRBJ2-1	TRBV6-2/TRBV6-3	CASGQGFSGEQFF	TGTGCCAGCGGACAGGGTTTCAGTGGGGAGCAGTTCTTC
few	.	TRBJ2-5	TRBV6-5	CASTSAETQYF	TGTGCCAGCACTAGCGCAGAGACCCAGTACTTC
.	.	TRBJ1-3	TRBV28	CASSSRTESSGNTIYF	TGTGCCAGCAGTTCTCGGACAGAAAGCTCTGGAAACACCATATATTTT
few	TRBD2	TRBJ2-3	TRBV3-1	CASSNSGTSGGDSTDTQYF	TGTGCCAGCAGCAACTCCGGGACTAGCGGGGGAGATAGCACAGATACGCAGTATTTT
.	.	TRBJ1-2	TRBV7-8	CASTIGNYGYTF	TGTGCCAGCACCATCGGGAACTATGGCTACACCTTC
few	TRBD1	TRBJ1-6	TRBV12-3/TRBV12-4	CASARGVGQRPSPLHF	TGTGCCAGCGCCCGGGGTGTGGGACAGAGACCTTCACCCCTCCACTTT
.	.	TRBJ2-1	TRBV4-3	CASSQHLGGYNEQFF	TGCGCCAGCAGCCAACACCTGGGTGGGTACAATGAGCAGTTCTTC
.	TRBD1	TRBJ1-4	TRBV5-1	CASSSGTVEKGEKLFF	TGCGCCAGCAGCTCCGGGACAGTGGAGAAAGGTGAAAAACTGTTTTTT
few	TRBD1	TRBJ2-1	TRBV25-1	CASSVPGGWTGEDEQFF	TGTGCCAGCAGTGTCCCGGGGGGATGGACAGGGGAGGATGAGCAGTTCTTC
.	.	TRBJ1-4	TRBV27	CASSSGGHLSTNEKLFF	TGTGCCAGCAGTTCCGGCGGACACCTATCAACTAATGAAAAACTGTTTTTT
.	.	TRBJ2-1	TRBV3-1	CASSSGSSSYNEQFF	TGTGCCAGCAGTTCGGGGTCTAGCTCCTACAATGAGCAGTTCTTC
.	TRBD2	TRBJ2-4	TRBV3-1	CASSQTSGLAPQYF	TGTGCCAGCAGCCAGACCTCGGGACTAGCGCCCCAGTACTTC
.	.	TRBJ2-3	TRBV12-3/TRBV12-4	CASRPVVGGYTDTQYF	TGTGCCAGCAGACCAGTCGTCGGGGGTTACACAGATACGCAGTATTTT
.	.	TRBJ1-2	TRBV27	CASSLYGNGYTF	TGTGCCAGCAGTTTGTACGGCAATGGCTACACCTTC
once	.	TRBJ2-7	TRBV7-2	CASSFVAARSYEQYF	TGTGCCAGCAGCTTCGTAGCGGCCCGCTCCTACGAGCAGTACTTC